The next 8 T cell receptor beta chains were all read from a single sample in a study of T-cell reconstitution after alpha-beta-depleted transplantation in children. The TCRbeta library was prepared with unique molecular identifiers. TCRdb itself ran the PCR reads through MiXCR, one entry per CDR3 protein. Among fewer than 700,000 distinct CDR3 sequences, 10% to 15% were seen once, and the ten largest hold over 2%. This sample comprised PBMCs, mostly from graft donor cells, obtained 360 days after TCRalphabeta/CD19-depleted stem cell transplant. The source of these receptors is a male patient between 5 and 17 years old who had a stem cell transplant for acute myeloid leukemia, so the T cells may come from the graft donor.

The chain combines TRBV28 with TRBJ1-3, with a possible D match to TRBD1 (5 bases). Trimming removed 6 bases at V and 5 bases at J, with 8 bases between. The CDR3 totals 12 residues. Germline V gene lookup returns CDR1 MDHEN and CDR2 SYDVKM. The CDR3 DNA follows: TGTGCCAGCAGAGGGGTTAGAAACACCATATATTTT. Translation gives CASRGVRNTIYF.

This clonotype was observed a few times. The V gene is TRBV3-1, the J gene TRBJ2-1, with a weak D call TRBD2 (5 bases). Germline V CDR1 and CDR2: LGHDT, YNNKEL (reference sequence). V gave up 0 bases and J gave up 8 bases, with 14 bases separating them. The CDR3 is made up of 15 amino acids. The CDR3 sequence: CASSQDGLPWDEQFF. The CDR3 DNA sequence: TGTGCCAGCAGCCAAGATGGACTGCCCTGGGATGAGCAGTTCTTC.

A few counts support this clonotype. The V and J genes are TRBV5-1 and TRBJ2-6; a weak D match, TRBD1 (5 bases). This CDR3 spans 17 amino acids. Germline lookup yields CDR1 SGHRS and CDR2 YFSETQ. V was shortened by 0 bases and J by 2 bases, with 12 bases between the two germline ends. CDR3 nucleotides: TGCGCCAGCAGCTTGGAAGCAGGGTACCCTGGGGCCAACGTCCTGACTTTC. It specifies CASSLEAGYPGANVLTF. Together with reference TRBV5-1 and TRBJ2-6, the CDR3 gives the full variable domain: KAGVTQTPRYLIKTRGQQVTLSCSPISGHRSVSWYQQTPGQGLQFLFEYFSETQRNKGNFPGRFSGRQFSNSRSEMNVSTLELGDSALYLCASSLEAGYPGANVLTFGAGSRLTVL.

This chain connects TRBV7-9 to TRBJ1-2; 7 bases are shared with TRBD1. Germline values: CDR1 SEHNR, CDR2 FQNEAQ (reference sequence). V shed 1 base and J 6 bases; nucleotides not matched to a gene: 8. The CDR3 contains 15 residues. For the CDR3, the DNA is TGTGCCAGCAGCTTAGTAGGGGGCGCGTACCATGGCTACACCTTC. This codes for CASSLVGGAYHGYTF. The full variable domain, its missing parts supplied by reference TRBV7-9 and TRBJ1-2, is DTGVSQNPRHKITKRGQNVTFRCDPISEHNRLYWYRQTLGQGPEFLTYFQNEAQLEKSRLLSDRFSAERPKGSFSTLEIQRTEQGDSAMYLCASSLVGGAYHGYTFGSGTRLTVV.

The CDR3 DNA sequence: TGTGCCAGCAGGGCTTTCTTGGATTACGAGCAGTACTTC. This codes for CASRAFLDYEQYF. The rearrangement joins TRBV7-9 to TRBJ2-7; D gene uncertain. There are 13 residues in the CDR3. Between the trimmed V and J ends, which lost 6 bases and 4 bases, there was a span of 13 bases. CDR1 SEHNR and CDR2 FQNEAQ come from the germline V gene (reference sequence).

The J gene is TRBJ1-1, the V gene TRBV6-1, with D perhaps matching TRBD1 (6 bases). CDR1 is MNHNS, CDR2 SASEGT, per germline. The CDR3 loop spans 13 amino acids. Trimming pared 5 bases from V and 3 bases from J, leaving 10 bases between. The CDR3 DNA sequence: TGTGCCAGCAGTCCCAGGGGTCACACTGAAGCTTTCTTT. Translation: CASSPRGHTEAFF.

In nucleotides, the CDR3 is TGTGCCAGCAGCGTAGAACTAGCGGGAGCACACGAGCAGTACTTC. This gives the protein CASSVELAGAHEQYF. V gene TRBV9 combines with J gene TRBJ2-7, with 11 bases matching TRBD2. This CDR3 has 15 residues. From germline, CDR1 is SGDLS and CDR2 YYNGEE. V lost 0 bases and J lost 5; bases outside the gene matches: 4.

This clonotype was detected only a few times. The rearrangement uses TRBV7-2 and TRBJ2-3, with TRBD1 matching 9 bases. Germline-derived CDR1 and CDR2 are SGHTA and FQGNSA. The V gene end was trimmed by 0 bases and the J gene end by 2 bases; junction bases not matched to a gene: 3. The CDR3 has 16 amino acids. CDR3 sequence reads: CASSLAGTGSTDTQYF. In DNA, the CDR3 is TGTGCCAGCAGCTTAGCTGGGACAGGGTCCACAGATACGCAGTATTTT.